The sequence of this T cell receptor beta chain was determined in a study of cytomegalovirus exposure and HLA in healthy donors (dated by TCRdb to about 2017). Background on the whole study: In an earlier analysis of roughly 500 of the donors, 276 Gb of sequence data and approximately 100 million unique TCR beta sequences from roughly 190 million T cells were reported. Genome-wide SNP genotypes for about 65% of the 666 donors were used in a later genetic analysis, which treated that subset as a discovery cohort. Among a few hundred genotyped donors of the cohort, an average of approximately 230,000 unique TCR beta nucleotide sequences were sequenced per donor, roughly 20% of them non-productive. Besides the first cohort of roughly 700 subjects, a separate validation cohort made up of over a hundred different subjects was used. The genetic ancestry cluster associated with self-reported Caucasian donors included 80% to 90% of the 300 to 400 genotyped donors. The study aimed to test whether cataloging public T cell receptors could reveal signatures of past pathogen exposure. To predict cytomegalovirus infection status, the study brought together high-throughput TCR immunosequencing, statistical association of individual TCRs with disease status, and machine learning. An earlier analysis of 587 of the donors used high-throughput TCR beta sequencing to judge whether each TCR beta V gene segment behaved as functional or pseudogenic. Every repertoire in the discovery cohort had been generated on one and the same sequencing platform. Donor age, sex, ethnicity and CMV serostatus were collected together with the repertoire data. Because of strong linkage in the cohort, roughly five DR-DQ haplotypes were treated as single units for association and clustering. The later analysis used no new phenotypic data to find candidate immune exposures, relying instead on TCR beta sequences and their occurrence across donors. HLA typing included class I and class II loci at four-digit resolution. In a later analysis, previously published TCR beta repertoires from roughly 710 donors were re-analyzed and high-resolution HLA genotyping was added so that TCR occurrence patterns could be studied. Typing coverage differed by locus: A, B, C, DRB1 and DQB1 were typed in about 629-640 donors, DQA1 in roughly 510, DPA1 in around 580, and DPB1 in 450 to 480. An early release that covered fewer than 750 HLA-typed donors contained around 300 gigabases of sequencing data and some 87 million unique TCR sequences. The study profiled the T cell repertoires of 500 to 800 subjects by immunosequencing and related them to cytomegalovirus serostatus. Paper-wide results and their limitations: Some IMGT-functional V segments, including TRBV6-2 and TRBV6-3, could not be told apart with the 87-base-pair reads, so those segments were excluded. Linkage disequilibrium might explain the correlated functional status among segregating V segments, but an unknown experimental factor could not be ruled out. The presence/absence analyses assumed that sequencing depth was roughly uniform across donors, and that assumption may not be true. Most CMV-associated TCR beta chains appeared to be HLA-restricted in a later analysis, and the HLA associations seemed to be driven largely by CMV exposure. A later analysis reported that several top co-occurrence clusters appeared linked to parvovirus B19, influenza, CMV and Epstein-Barr virus. A cluster of highly shared sequence variants was judged likely to be a technical artifact of the sequencing pipeline. According to a later genetic analysis, donors in an Asian-associated ancestry cluster had fewer N-insertions in productive TCRs than the approximately 700-donor mean. Cytomegalovirus status was reported to be diagnosed by the classifier with high specificity and sensitivity in both the original and validation cohorts. The authors suggested that the approach could potentially be extended to other disease states and immunological phenotypes. In vitro tests confirmed that a few of the cytomegalovirus-associated TCR beta chains recognize cytomegalovirus antigens. The study listed 150 to 200 TCR beta chains as associated with cytomegalovirus. A further reported finding was that TCR beta sequences accurately predicted the HLA-A and HLA-B alleles for most subjects in the first cohort. Most TCR sequences were seen in very few donors, while some public TCRs were found in many individuals. Only TCR beta chains were sequenced in this cohort, and the absence of alpha or paired-chain data limited detectable features. When HLA alleles, especially DR and DQ, strongly co-occurred, TCR associations were difficult to assign to individual alleles. Broadly in line with IMGT annotations, most TCR beta V segments showed up in productive rearrangements about 90% or about 30% of the time in an earlier analysis of some 590 of the donors. Because some donors lacked HLA typing at each locus, the association tests relied only on the typed subset. A later genetic analysis associated a missense DCLRE1C variant with V-gene and J-gene trimming of TCR beta chains, and an independent cohort replicated the association. At a false discovery rate of 0.05, a later analysis linked 15,000 to 20,000 TCR beta sequences to specific HLA alleles. The only immune exposure information available for the cohort was CMV serostatus. The earlier analysis of almost 600 of the donors excluded 15 to 20 rarely observed V segments, including chromosome 9 orphons, because counts were too low. In a later analysis, HLA-associated TCR beta chains were found to be more clonally expanded and to have lower generation probabilities than equally common non-associated chains. According to a later analysis, TCR association rates differed among HLA loci, with DRB1 alleles showing the most associated TCRs and HLA-C alleles showing the fewest.

The library was made by the immunoSEQ multiplex PCR assay. The multiplex PCR relied on a mix of 60 forward primers for TCR Vbeta segments and 13 reverse primers for TCR Jbeta segments. The CDR3 region of rearranged TCR beta genes was amplified from genomic DNA with a multiplex PCR assay. Amplified TCR beta libraries were sequenced as 87-base-pair reads on the Illumina HiSeq System. Regarding the original processing steps: Across the 500 to 700 repertoires, a later analysis counted approximately 75 million unique TCR beta chains, 9 million to 14 million of which were shared by at least two donors. A nearest-neighbor algorithm error-corrected the raw reads and collapsed the reads into unique sequences, merging closely related sequences to remove PCR and sequencing errors. Alignment of CDR3 sequences to IMGT reference sequences was used to assign V, D and J gene segments. Each retained sequence needed at least a six-nucleotide match to both a V gene segment and a J gene segment. A rearrangement counted as productive if the CDR3 had no stop codons and remained in frame with V and J, and every other rearrangement counted as non-productive. CDR3 was defined by IMGT convention, running from the second conserved V-encoded cysteine to the conserved J-encoded phenylalanine. The earlier analysis of 500 to 600 of the donors excluded sequences that lacked an unambiguous match to a single V gene segment. In an earlier analysis of about 590 of the donors, a V segment was called functional when productive rearrangements were above 56.7%, and segregating when the standard deviation between donors exceeded 5%. To diagnose cytomegalovirus status from the catalog of TCR beta chain sequences, a statistical classification framework was built. In a later analysis, V and J genes were assigned by comparing TCR nucleotide sequences against IMGT/GENE-DB human TR gene sequences. Using the TCRdist pipeline, a later analysis assigned CDR3 sequences along with most-parsimonious VDJ recombination scenarios. In a later analysis, every TCR beta chain was defined by the combination of its CDR3 amino acid sequence and its V-gene family, and reads without a unique V-gene family were dropped. As a way to deal with suspected cross-contamination and a sequencing artifact, a later analysis dropped more than 500 nucleotide sequences that were highly shared and had low generation probability. In a later analysis, a clonal expansion index was calculated for each public chain from normalized within-repertoire ranks of inferred template counts. In a later analysis, generation probabilities were computed using a VDJ recombination model fitted to out-of-frame rearrangements, and the results were checked against IGoR. In a later analysis, hypergeometric tests were used to score TCR-TCR, TCR-HLA and TCR-CMV co-occurrence, with a repertoire-size bias correction applied to TCR pairs. A later analysis estimated false discovery rates by permuting HLA or CMV assignments 20 times. In a later analysis, co-occurring TCRs were grouped using DBSCAN, and TCRdist sequence similarity was added for clustering within HLA-allele-positive subsets. Co-occurrence clustering excluded repertoires with fewer than 30,000 or more than 120,000 public chains, plus five with anomalous nucleotide sharing. The table was pulled from immuneACCESS by TCRdb, which kept in-frame rearrangements only. Such tables lose some clones; where checked, under half of the loss comes from unresolved V genes, and the rest has no known cause. V, J and clone size are those of that table, while D and trimming were read from the DNA. Counted in this sample were under 200,000 clones; around 74% of them appeared once. The ten largest clones capture 1.3% to 1.5% of the sample.

The CDR3 sequence holds 14 residues, the cysteine and phenylalanine included. The kept DNA is CDR3 alone, 42 bases in frame from the first base. From the germline V gene, CDR1 is SGHTA and CDR2 is FQGNSA. V loses 3 bases, J loses 5 bases, and the germline ends lie 13 bases apart. As for this clone: Its antigen remains unidentified. Per-nucleotide qualities are absent, and no much larger clonotype sits a single base away.

The cohort was made up of approximately 700 healthy bone marrow donors. Cohort members were all nominally healthy when sampled, although unrecorded immune exposures were likely present. The donor tested CMV seronegative, placing the donor among the roughly 350 seronegative members of the cohort. A peripheral blood sample was provided by each donor, and peripheral blood mononuclear cells were used for TCR beta sequencing. The Qiagen DNeasy Blood Extraction Kit was used to extract genomic DNA from the blood cell samples. This TCR was recovered from a woman in her 30s in good health and CMV-seronegative. The specimen sequenced was PBMCs. The chain is encoded by TRBV7-2 joined to TRBJ1-1; TRBD1 is a possible D gene, resting on 6 matching bases. The CDR3 protein: CASSFTGRATEAFF. The sequence in DNA is TGTGCCAGCAGCTTTACAGGGAGGGCTACTGAAGCTTTCTTT.